These T cell receptor beta chains were read from a single sample in a study of blood T cell repertoires in COVID-19. Produced via immunoSEQ multiplex PCR; TCRdb's table is partial and in-frame only. The table has some 100,000 clones, more than 65% seen once. Sequenced material: peripheral blood. The receptors were gathered from an elderly man with active or convalescent COVID-19. The CDR3 runs from the conserved cysteine through the conserved F or W. The D gene is left open where the match is weak.

.	TRBV4-1	CASSLLGISTDTQYF
.	TRBV6-5	CASSHRGGEAFF
TRBD1	TRBV14	CASSRTGSYNSPLHF
.	TRBV9	CASSSLVGANYGYTF
.	TRBV5-6	CASSSQSSGVHYGYTF
TRBD2	TRBV3-1/TRBV3-2	CASSNDPGGALNEQFF
TRBD2	TRBV29-1	CSVPVLAGGYRETQYF
TRBD2	TRBV24-1	CATRSTTSGGYEQYF
TRBD2	TRBV7-2	CASSLVAGGMNTQYF
.	TRBV4-3	CASSRDPGTPLEQYF
TRBD1	TRBV9	CASSVGTGGPIKGYTF
.	TRBV19	CASSIGGSNYGYTF
.	TRBV15	CATSRVGTGTEAFF
.	TRBV7-2	CASSLGGLYQETQYF
.	TRBV9	CASTQGGSGTDTQYF
.	TRBV4-1	CASSQVVRGSYEQYF
TRBD1	TRBV6-5	CASSYGQGRTYNEQFF
.	TRBV12-5	CASGYSSVLNGYTF
.	TRBV28	CASSITGRRTEAFF
.	TRBV5-5	CASSVGLEQYF
.	TRBV5-6	CASSLDTQETQYF
TRBD1	TRBV11-2	CASSLDGQGLYSPLHF
.	TRBV18	CASSPPTRGGRTEAFF
.	TRBV7-9	CASCRDNQPQHF
TRBD1	TRBV28	CASQTGGTEAFF
.	TRBV5-6	CASSPTGGTGNTIYF